These T cell receptor beta chains were read from a single sample in a study of CD8+ T cells in alopecia areata. The method was immunoSEQ multiplex PCR; TCRdb's version includes in-frame clones alone and lacks a portion of them. This table has 95,000 to 100,000 clones, roughly 60% appearing once. Sequencing used CD8+ T cells sorted from blood, obtained between weeks 55 and 65, from a patient treated with tofacitinib. The origin of the receptors is a human donor with alopecia areata. The CDR3 runs from the conserved cysteine through the conserved F or W. Fields, in order: D gene, clone size, J gene, V gene, CDR3 DNA, CDR3 protein. D genes are given only for firm matches. Not all rows give a size; the values are once, few, many and, for expanded clones, a class.

NA,NA,TRBJ2-3,TRBV6-5,TGTGCCAGCAGTTACGGCAGCACAGATACGCAGTATTTT,CASSYGSTDTQYF
NA,NA,TRBJ2-5,TRBV12-5,TGTGCTAGTGGTTTCCCGGCAAGGGAGACCCAGTACTTC,CASGFPARETQYF
NA,NA,TRBJ2-7,TRBV7-6,TGTGCCAGCAGCTTAGCTGACAGCGCCAACTACGAGCAGTACTTC,CASSLADSANYEQYF
TRBD1,NA,TRBJ2-1,TRBV5-1,TGCGCCAGCAGCAGTGCGCACGGACAGGGGCAGTTCTTC,CASSSAHGQGQFF
NA,NA,TRBJ2-7,TRBV4-2,TGTGCCAGCAGCCAAGAAGGCGGGGTAGCCTACGAGCAGTACTTC,CASSQEGGVAYEQYF
NA,NA,TRBJ1-1,TRBV7-6,TGTGCCAGCAGCTTAGTCACCGGGTCTGAAGCTTTCTTT,CASSLVTGSEAFF
TRBD2,NA,TRBJ2-1,TRBV2,TGTGCCAGCGGGACTAGCGGCTACAATGAGCAGTTCTTC,CASGTSGYNEQFF
TRBD1,NA,TRBJ2-7,TRBV4-1,TGCGCCAGCGCTCGAGGACAGGGCTACGAGCAGTACTTC,CASARGQGYEQYF
TRBD2,NA,TRBJ2-1,TRBV10-3,TGTGCCGTCCTAGCGGGGGGGTACAATGAGCAGTTCTTC,CAVLAGGYNEQFF
NA,few,TRBJ2-2,TRBV4-1,TGCGCCAGCAGCCCCGGACCTGGACAGACTTACACCGGGGAGCTGTTTTTT,CASSPGPGQTYTGELFF
NA,NA,TRBJ2-3,TRBV6-4,TGTGCCAGCAGTGACTCGGGCCAGGGTGGGGATACGCAGTATTTT,CASSDSGQGGDTQYF
TRBD2,NA,TRBJ2-3,TRBV2,TGTGCCAGCAGTGTAGCGGGGGCTACCACAGATACGCAGTATTTT,CASSVAGATTDTQYF
NA,NA,TRBJ2-1,TRBV7-8,TGTGCCAGCAGCTTACGAGGGGGACGGATCTACAATGAGCAGTTCTTC,CASSLRGGRIYNEQFF
TRBD1,few,TRBJ2-5,TRBV29-1,TGCAGCGTTGATAGGGGCCAGGGGGACGCCGGGACCCAGTACTTC,CSVDRGQGDAGTQYF
NA,few,TRBJ1-6,TRBV9,TGTGCCAGCAGCGCCACAGATCCTTATTCACCCCTCCACTTT,CASSATDPYSPLHF
NA,few,TRBJ2-7,TRBV19,TGTGCCAGTAGTATGGGTTCGGGACACGCCTACGAGCAGTACTTC,CASSMGSGHAYEQYF
TRBD1,few,TRBJ2-1,TRBV7-9,TGTGCCAGCAGCTCGACAGGGGGCGAGGAGAATGAGCAGTTCTTC,CASSSTGGEENEQFF
NA,NA,TRBJ2-7,TRBV27,TGTGCCAGCAGTTTATCATCCCCGCCAGCCTATTCCTACGAGCAGTACTTC,CASSLSSPPAYSYEQYF
NA,NA,TRBJ1-1,TRBV4-2,TGTGCCAGCAGCCCCCGAGGGCAGAAGAACACTGAAGCTTTCTTT,CASSPRGQKNTEAFF
NA,NA,TRBJ2-7,TRBV7-9,TGTGCCAGCAGCTTAGTGGGGGAGCAGTACTTC,CASSLVGEQYF
NA,NA,TRBJ2-7,TRBV6-1,TGTGCCACCCTGGACAGAGTCTACGAGCAGTACTTC,CATLDRVYEQYF
NA,NA,TRBJ2-3,TRBV7-9,TGTGCCAGCAGCTTCGACGACAGCACAGATACGCAGTATTTT,CASSFDDSTDTQYF
NA,NA,TRBJ1-3,TRBV5-6,TGTGCCAGCAGCTTGCCCGGAAACACCATATATTTT,CASSLPGNTIYF
NA,NA,TRBJ1-1,TRBV21-1,TGTGCCAGCATCCCGACAGGGGAGGGCACTGAAGCTTTCTTT,CASIPTGEGTEAFF
TRBD1,NA,TRBJ2-7,TRBV7-9,TGTGCCAGCAGCTGGGACAGGGTTAATCTCTACGAGCAGTACTTC,CASSWDRVNLYEQYF
TRBD2,few,TRBJ2-7,TRBV29-1,TGCAGCGTTGAATCCGGGACTAGCGGAGTATACGAGCAGTACTTC,CSVESGTSGVYEQYF
TRBD2,NA,TRBJ2-5,TRBV15,TGTGCCACCAGCAGAGAACTAGCGGGGACACAAGAGACCCAGTACTTC,CATSRELAGTQETQYF
NA,NA,TRBJ2-3,TRBV7-6,TGTGCCTGCAGCTCCCCCCCCGGGACGCAGTATTTT,CACSSPPGTQYF
TRBD1,few,TRBJ2-7,TRBV27,TGTGCCAGCAGTTTATCGGGACAGCTCACCGAGCAGTACTTC,CASSLSGQLTEQYF
TRBD2,once,TRBJ2-2,TRBV27,TGTGCCAGCAGTTTAGATTCGGGGGGTTTTTGGGGCGGGGAGCTGTTTTTT,CASSLDSGGFWGGELFF
TRBD1,NA,TRBJ1-5,TRBV6-5,TGTGCCAGCAAACCGACAGGGGATAGCAATCAGCCCCAGCATTTT,CASKPTGDSNQPQHF
NA,NA,TRBJ2-1,TRBV7-8,TGTGCCAGCAGCTCCCTTTCCAGGGGCGATGAGCAGTTCTTC,CASSSLSRGDEQFF
NA,NA,TRBJ2-2,TRBV7-2,TGTGCCAGCAGCCCAGTTGCCGGGGAGCTGTTTTTT,CASSPVAGELFF
NA,NA,TRBJ2-7,TRBV21-1,TGTGCCAGCAGCTCGACAGAAACCTACGAGCAGTACTTC,CASSSTETYEQYF
NA,once,TRBJ1-2,TRBV19,TGTGCCAGTAGTATGGGTGTGTGGGGTGATGGCTACACCTTC,CASSMGVWGDGYTF
NA,NA,TRBJ1-5,TRBV2,TGTGCCAGCAGTGATGCGGGACGGTATAGCAATCAGCCCCAGCATTTT,CASSDAGRYSNQPQHF
NA,NA,TRBJ1-1,TRBV27,TGTGCCAGCAGTTTATATCCCCTCGAGGGTCTGAGCACTGAAGCTTTCTTT,CASSLYPLEGLSTEAFF
NA,NA,TRBJ1-5,TRBV2,TGTGCCAGCCTAAGGACGCGGAATAGCAATCAGCCCCAGCATTTT,CASLRTRNSNQPQHF
NA,NA,TRBJ1-1,TRBV18,TGTGCCAGCTCACCACTGGGGGGGCTTGGCACTGAAGCTTTCTTT,CASSPLGGLGTEAFF
TRBD1,NA,TRBJ2-1,TRBV5-6,TGTGCCAGCAGCCATGGGACAGTCCCTGAGCAGTTCTTC,CASSHGTVPEQFF
NA,NA,TRBJ2-7,TRBV2,TGTGCCAGCAAACGGACCTACGAGCAGTACTTC,CASKRTYEQYF
TRBD2,NA,TRBJ2-1,TRBV30,TGTGCCTGGTCGGGACTAGCGGGGAGCAGCTCCTACAATGAGCAGTTCTTC,CAWSGLAGSSSYNEQFF
NA,NA,TRBJ1-4,TRBV30,TGTGCCTGGAGTTATGGAGGAGAAAAACTGTTTTTT,CAWSYGGEKLFF
NA,NA,TRBJ2-4,TRBV5-1,TGCGCCAGCAGCTTGGAAGGGATTGACATTCAGTACTTC,CASSLEGIDIQYF
NA,NA,TRBJ2-3,TRBV7-9,TGTGCCAGCAGCTTATGGCGGTTGACAGATACGCAGTATTTT,CASSLWRLTDTQYF
TRBD1,NA,TRBJ2-1,TRBV5-4,TGTGCCAGCAGCCCCGACAGGGCGGTCCCGAACAATGAGCAGTTCTTC,CASSPDRAVPNNEQFF